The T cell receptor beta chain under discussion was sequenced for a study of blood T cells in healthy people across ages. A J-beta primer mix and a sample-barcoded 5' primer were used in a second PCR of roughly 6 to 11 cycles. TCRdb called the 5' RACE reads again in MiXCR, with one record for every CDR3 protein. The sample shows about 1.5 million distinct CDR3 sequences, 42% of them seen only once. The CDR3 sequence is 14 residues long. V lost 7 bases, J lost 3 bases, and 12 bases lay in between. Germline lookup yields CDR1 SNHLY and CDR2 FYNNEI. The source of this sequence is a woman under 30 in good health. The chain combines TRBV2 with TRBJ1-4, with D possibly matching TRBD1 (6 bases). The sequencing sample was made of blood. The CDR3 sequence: CASTHRESNEKLFF. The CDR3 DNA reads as TGTGCCAGCACTCACAGGGAGTCTAATGAAAAACTGTTTTTT.